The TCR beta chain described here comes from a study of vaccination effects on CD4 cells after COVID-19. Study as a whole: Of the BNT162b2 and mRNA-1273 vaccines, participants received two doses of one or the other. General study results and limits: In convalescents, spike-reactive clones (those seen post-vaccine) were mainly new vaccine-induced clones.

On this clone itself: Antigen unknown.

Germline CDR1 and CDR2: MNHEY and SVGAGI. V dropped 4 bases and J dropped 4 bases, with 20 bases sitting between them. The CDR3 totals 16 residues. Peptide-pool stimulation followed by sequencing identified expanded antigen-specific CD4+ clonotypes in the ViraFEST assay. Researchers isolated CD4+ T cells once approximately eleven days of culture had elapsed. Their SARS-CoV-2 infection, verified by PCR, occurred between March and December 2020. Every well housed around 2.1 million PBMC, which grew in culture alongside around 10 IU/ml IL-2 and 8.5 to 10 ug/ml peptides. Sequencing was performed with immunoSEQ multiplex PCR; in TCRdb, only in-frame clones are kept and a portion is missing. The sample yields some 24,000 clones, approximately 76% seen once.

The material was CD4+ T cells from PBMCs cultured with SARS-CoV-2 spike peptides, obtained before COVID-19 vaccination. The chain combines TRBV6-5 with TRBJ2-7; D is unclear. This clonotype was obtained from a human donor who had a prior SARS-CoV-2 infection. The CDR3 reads CASSSHQTWLLYEQYF. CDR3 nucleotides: TGTGCCAGCAGTTCACACCAAACGTGGCTTTTGTACGAGCAGTACTTC.